This T cell receptor (beta chain) was retrieved from a study of cytomegalovirus exposure and HLA in healthy donors. The PCR employed 60 Vbeta primers together with 13 Jbeta primers. As handled by the study authors: Around 11 million shared chains were among the about 80 million unique TCR beta chains that a later analysis counted. Repertoires were generated with immunoSEQ multiplex PCR, while TCRdb's copy carries only in-frame clones and drops some. For V, J and clone size, that table is used; D and trimming come from the DNA. The repertoire holds 100,000 or so clones, with around 80% as singletons. Points on this clone: Its antigen is unknown.

General study findings and limits: In an earlier analysis, productive rearrangement rates for most beta V segments clustered near 87% or 30%.

The CDR3 sequence is 15 residues long. V dropped 7 bases and J dropped 4; count of bases not matched to a gene: 9. Germline V gene sequence: CDR1 SNHLY, CDR2 FYNNEI. This sequence originates from a man aged 30-40 years in good health and CMV-seronegative. The rearrangement uses TRBV2 and TRBJ2-3; TRBD2 agrees at 9 bases. The sequenced sample consisted of PBMCs. The CDR3 region is CASNQAGGLSDTQYF. CDR3 nucleotides: TGTGCCAGCAACCAAGCGGGAGGACTGTCAGATACGCAGTATTTT.